Only a few counts were recorded for the clone carrying this T cell receptor beta chain. This sample was taken from a study of blood T cell repertoires in COVID-19. Sequencing used immunoSEQ multiplex PCR; TCRdb keeps in-frame clones, though not all of them. The table has tens of thousands of clones, 88% seen once. Material for sequencing was peripheral blood. This clonotype was obtained from a human donor in a cohort sampled during active COVID-19.

This CDR3 reads CASSQGQGNSPLHF. The CDR3 coding sequence is TGTGCCAGCAGCCAAGGACAGGGAAATTCACCCCTCCACTTT. The chain couples TRBV7-9 to TRBJ1-6; 8 bases match TRBD1. The CDR3 sequence is 14 residues long. CDR1 is SEHNR and CDR2 is FQNEAQ in the germline V gene (reference sequence). J gave up 7 bases and V 5 bases, and 4 bases lay outside the gene matches.